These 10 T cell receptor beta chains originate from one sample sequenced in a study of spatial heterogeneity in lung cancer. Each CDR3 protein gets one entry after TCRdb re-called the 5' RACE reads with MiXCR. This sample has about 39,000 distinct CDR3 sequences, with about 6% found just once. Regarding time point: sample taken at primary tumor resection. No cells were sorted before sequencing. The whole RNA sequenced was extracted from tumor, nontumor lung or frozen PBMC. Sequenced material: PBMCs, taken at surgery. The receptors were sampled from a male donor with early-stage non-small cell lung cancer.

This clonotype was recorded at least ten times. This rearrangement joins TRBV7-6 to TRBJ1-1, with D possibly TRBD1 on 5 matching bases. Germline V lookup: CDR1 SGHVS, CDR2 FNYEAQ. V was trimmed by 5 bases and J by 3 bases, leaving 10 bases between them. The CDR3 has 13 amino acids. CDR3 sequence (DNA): TGTGCCAGCAGCCCAGGGAGTTACACTGAAGCTTTCTTT. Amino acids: CASSPGSYTEAFF.

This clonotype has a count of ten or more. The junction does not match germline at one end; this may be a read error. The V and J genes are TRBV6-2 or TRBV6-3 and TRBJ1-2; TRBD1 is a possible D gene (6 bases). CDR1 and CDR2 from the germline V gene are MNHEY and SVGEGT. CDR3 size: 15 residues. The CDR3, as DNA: TGTGCCAGCAGCTACTACAGGGACCATAACTATGGCTACACCTTC. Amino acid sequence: CASSYYRDHNYGYTF.

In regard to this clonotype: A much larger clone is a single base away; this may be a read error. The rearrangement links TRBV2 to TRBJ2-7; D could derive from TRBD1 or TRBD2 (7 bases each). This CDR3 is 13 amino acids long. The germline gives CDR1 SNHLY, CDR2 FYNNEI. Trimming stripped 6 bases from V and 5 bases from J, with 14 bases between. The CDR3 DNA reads TGTGCCAGCAGCGAGACAGGGAGGGACGAGCAGTACTTC. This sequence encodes CASSETGRDEQYF.

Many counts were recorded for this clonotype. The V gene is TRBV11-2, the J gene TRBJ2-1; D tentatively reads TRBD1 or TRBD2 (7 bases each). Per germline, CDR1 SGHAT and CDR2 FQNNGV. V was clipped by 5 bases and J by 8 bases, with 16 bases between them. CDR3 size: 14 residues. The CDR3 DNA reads TGTGCCAGCAGCCTCAGGGGGGGTCCCGATGAGCAGTTCTTC. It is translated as CASSLRGGPDEQFF.

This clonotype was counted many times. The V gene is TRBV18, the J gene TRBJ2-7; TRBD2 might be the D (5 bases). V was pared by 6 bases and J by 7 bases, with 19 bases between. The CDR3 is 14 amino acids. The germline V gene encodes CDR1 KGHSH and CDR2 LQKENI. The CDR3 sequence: CASSRPGSASEQYF. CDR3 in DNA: TGTGCCAGCTCGCGCCCGGGGAGTGCTTCGGAGCAGTACTTC. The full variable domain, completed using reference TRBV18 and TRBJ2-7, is NAGVMQNPRHLVRRRGQEARLRCSPMKGHSHVYWYRQLPEEGLKFMVYLQKENIIDESGMPKERFSAEFPKEGPSILRIQQVVRGDSAAYFCASSRPGSASEQYFGPGTRLTVT.

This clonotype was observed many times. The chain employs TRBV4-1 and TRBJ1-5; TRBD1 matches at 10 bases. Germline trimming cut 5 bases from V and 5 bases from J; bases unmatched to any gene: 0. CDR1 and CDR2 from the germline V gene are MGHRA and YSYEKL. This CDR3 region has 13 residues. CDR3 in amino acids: CASSGQGDQPQHF. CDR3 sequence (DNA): TGCGCCAGCAGCGGACAGGGGGATCAGCCCCAGCATTTT.

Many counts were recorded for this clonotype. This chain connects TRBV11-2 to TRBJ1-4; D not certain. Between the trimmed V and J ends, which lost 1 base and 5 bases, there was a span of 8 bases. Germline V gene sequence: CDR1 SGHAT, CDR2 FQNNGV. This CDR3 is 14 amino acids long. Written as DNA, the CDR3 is TGTGCCAGCAGCTTAGGTCTGAGGAATGAAAAACTGTTTTTT. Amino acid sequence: CASSLGLRNEKLFF.

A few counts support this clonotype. The CDR3 loop reads CASSSGTPAYEQYF. CDR3 DNA: TGTGCCAGCAGCTCCGGGACGCCGGCCTACGAGCAGTACTTC. The rearrangement joins TRBV6-2 or TRBV6-3 to TRBJ2-7, with D possibly being TRBD1 or TRBD2 (5 bases each). The germline V gene has CDR1 MNHEY and CDR2 SVGEGT. This CDR3 contains 14 residues. V dropped 6 bases and J dropped 2 bases, with 14 bases sitting between them.

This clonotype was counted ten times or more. This CDR3 reads CASSFTGSKNIQYF. CDR3 nucleotides: TGCGCCAGCAGCTTTACAGGGAGCAAAAACATTCAGTACTTC. The rearrangement joins TRBV5-1 to TRBJ2-4; D is possibly TRBD1 (6 bases). The CDR3 runs 14 residues. Germline CDR1 reads SGHRS; CDR2 reads YFSETQ. V shed 2 bases and J shed 3 bases, with 9 bases lying between them. The complete variable domain, with remaining parts taken from reference TRBV5-1 and TRBJ2-4, reads KAGVTQTPRYLIKTRGQQVTLSCSPISGHRSVSWYQQTPGQGLQFLFEYFSETQRNKGNFPGRFSGRQFSNSRSEMNVSTLELGDSALYLCASSFTGSKNIQYFGAGTRLSVL.

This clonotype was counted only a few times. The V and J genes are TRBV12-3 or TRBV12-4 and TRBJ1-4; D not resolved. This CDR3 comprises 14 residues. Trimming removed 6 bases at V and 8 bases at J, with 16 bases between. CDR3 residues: CASSSPQQREKLFF. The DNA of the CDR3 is TGTGCCAGCAGCTCACCACAGCAGCGGGAAAAACTGTTTTTT.